These 26 T cell receptor beta chains came from one sample sequenced in a study of T cell repertoires in ileal Crohn's disease (dated by TCRdb to between 2018 and 2021). The library was prepared using the immunoSEQ multiplex PCR assay. TCRdb took this table from immuneACCESS and kept in-frame rearrangements with V and J called. Such tables lack part of the clones; where checked against another copy, unresolved V genes explain under half of the gap, and the rest is unexplained. Recorded for this sample are around 5,600 clones; around 82% of them occurred a single time. Approximately 9.7% of the sample comes from the top ten. Sequences were obtained from ileal tissue. All receptors derive from an adult with Crohn's disease.

The chain joins TRBV7-6 to TRBJ1-2, with D perhaps TRBD1 (6 bases). Deletions cut 5 bases from V and 6 bases from J, with 13 bases between. Germline V gives CDR1 SGHVS, CDR2 FNYEAQ. There are 13 residues in the CDR3. This CDR3 reads CASSPGQLHGYTF. The CDR3 nucleotides read TGTGCCAGCAGCCCAGGACAGTTGCATGGCTACACCTTC.

V usage is TRBV27 and J usage is TRBJ2-2; D might be TRBD1 (6 bases). CDR1 and CDR2 (germline): MNHEY, SMNVEV (reference sequence). Trimming took 5 bases from V and 1 from J, leaving 8 bases between them. The CDR3 is made up of 14 amino acids. CDR3 amino acids: CASSPTGNTGELFF. The CDR3 nucleotides read TGTGCCAGCAGTCCGACAGGGAACACCGGGGAGCTGTTTTTT.

This chain uses TRBV6-1 with TRBJ2-2, with 8 bases identical to TRBD2. V was clipped by 1 base and J by 3 bases; unmatched bases: 4. The CDR3 covers 16 residues. Per germline, CDR1 MNHNS and CDR2 SASEGT. CDR3 sequence: CASSEVAGFYTGELFF. CDR3 sequence (DNA): TGTGCCAGCAGTGAAGTAGCGGGGTTCTACACCGGGGAGCTGTTTTTT.

This chain uses TRBV9 with TRBJ2-3; the D gene is possibly TRBD2 (5 bases). Germline V gives CDR1 SGDLS, CDR2 YYNGEE. This CDR3 is built from 15 residues. V was clipped by 2 bases and J by 0 bases, with 10 bases between them. For the CDR3, the DNA is TGTGCCAGCAGCGTTGGACTCGCCAGCACAGATACGCAGTATTTT. This encodes CASSVGLASTDTQYF.

V gene TRBV4-1 combines with J gene TRBJ2-3; D is possibly TRBD2 (6 bases). With 0 bases removed from V and 6 bases from J, the gap between germline ends came to 16 bases. The germline CDR1 and CDR2 sequences are MGHRA and YSYEKL. The CDR3 length is 16 residues. In nucleotides, the CDR3 is TGCGCCAGCAGCCAAGATAGGAGGGGAACGGATGATACGCAGTATTTT. Encoded protein: CASSQDRRGTDDTQYF.

V and J are TRBV9 and TRBJ2-5, with D tentatively TRBD2 (5 bases). V was shortened by 2 bases and J by 4 bases, with 9 bases between the two germline ends. Germline values: CDR1 SGDLS, CDR2 YYNGEE. The CDR3 loop spans 13 amino acids. The CDR3 DNA reads as TGTGCCAGCAGCGTCGGGGTGGGAGAGACCCAGTACTTC. This codes for CASSVGVGETQYF.

The V gene is TRBV11-2, the J gene TRBJ2-1; 13 bases agree with TRBD2. With 2 bases clipped from V and 4 bases from J, the junction kept 5 bases outside the gene matches. The CDR3 has 17 amino acids. CDR1 SGHAT and CDR2 FQNNGV come from the germline V gene. In DNA, the CDR3 is TGTGCCAGCAGCTTAACTAGCGGGGGGGCCGAATACAATGAGCAGTTCTTC. This codes for CASSLTSGGAEYNEQFF. The full variable domain, with the rest looked up from reference TRBV11-2 and TRBJ2-1, is EAGVAQSPRYKIIEKRQSVAFWCNPISGHATLYWYQQILGQGPKLLIQFQNNGVVDDSQLPKDRFSAERLKGVDSTLKIQPAKLEDSAVYLCASSLTSGGAEYNEQFFGPGTRLTVL.

The chain links TRBV6-6 to TRBJ2-7; 12 bases align to TRBD1. Germline values: CDR1 MNHNY, CDR2 SVGAGI (reference sequence). The CDR3 length is 15 residues. V lost 6 bases to trimming and J lost 4 bases; unmatched junction nucleotides: 7. The CDR3 here is CASSPRDRGLYEQYF. CDR3 bases: TGTGCCAGCAGCCCCCGGGACAGGGGGCTGTACGAGCAGTACTTC.

J is TRBJ2-3 and V is TRBV7-8, with 7 bases lining up with TRBD2. V dropped 1 base and J dropped 2; count of bases not matched to a gene: 9. The CDR3 is 17 amino acids. Germline loops: CDR1 SGHVS, CDR2 FQNEAQ. This chain's CDR3 is CASSLGGGGGHTDTQYF. The CDR3, as DNA: TGTGCCAGCAGCTTAGGGGGCGGCGGGGGTCACACAGATACGCAGTATTTT.

CDR3 sequence: CASSLDGNGYTF. The CDR3 DNA follows: TGCGCCAGCAGCTTGGACGGGAATGGCTACACCTTC. V usage is TRBV5-1 and J usage is TRBJ1-2; D is undetermined. Germline CDR1 is SGHRS and CDR2 is YFSETQ. Between the trimmed V and J ends, which lost 0 bases and 6 bases, there was a span of 6 bases. The CDR3 extends over 12 amino acids.

The chain has TRBV4-1 and TRBJ2-3; TRBD2 matches at 10 bases. Trimming removed 4 bases from V and 3 bases from J; junction bases left unmatched: 10. The CDR3 consists of 17 residues. Germline assignment: CDR1 MGHRA and CDR2 YSYEKL. The CDR3: CASSPRAILAGTDTQYF. In DNA, the CDR3 is TGCGCCAGCAGCCCCCGAGCAATACTAGCGGGGACAGATACGCAGTATTTT.

This rearrangement joins TRBV5-1 to TRBJ2-5, with 9 bases fitting TRBD2. This CDR3 comprises 15 residues. Germline-derived CDR1 and CDR2 are SGHRS and YFSETQ. V lost 4 bases and J lost 5; bases outside the gene matches: 9. CDR3 region: CASSGSGGPQETQYF. The CDR3 bases are TGCGCCAGCAGCGGGAGCGGGGGGCCCCAGGAGACCCAGTACTTC.

The rearrangement links TRBV5-4 to TRBJ1-1; D is unclear. The germline CDR1 and CDR2 sequences are SGHNT and YYREEE (reference sequence). The CDR3 length is 16 residues. Trimming pared 2 bases from V and 1 base from J, leaving 15 bases between. CDR3 in DNA: TGTGCCAGCAGCTTAGCGGGGAAGGGCTGGAACACTGAAGCTTTCTTT. Translation gives CASSLAGKGWNTEAFF.

The chain joins TRBV7-2 to TRBJ1-5; maybe TRBD1 (5 bases). The CDR3 has 15 amino acids. The germline V gene encodes CDR1 SGHTA and CDR2 FQGNSA. Trimming pared 2 bases from V and 2 bases from J, leaving 10 bases between. CDR3 in amino acids: CASSLYSGGNQPQHF. The CDR3 DNA reads as TGTGCCAGCAGCTTATACTCGGGGGGCAATCAGCCCCAGCATTTT.

The J gene is TRBJ1-2, the V gene TRBV28; D may be TRBD1 (6 bases). V lost 3 bases, J lost 6 bases, and 14 bases lay in between. The CDR3 has 14 residues. Germline V gene lookup returns CDR1 MDHEN and CDR2 SYDVKM. CDR3 DNA sequence: TGTGCCAGCAGTTTTCTCTCAGGGGAAGATGGCTACACCTTC. Its protein is CASSFLSGEDGYTF.

This chain joins TRBV29-1 and TRBJ2-2; 7 bases line up with TRBD2. The V gene end was trimmed by 4 bases and the J gene end by 1 base; junction bases not matched to a gene: 9. Germline CDR1 and CDR2: SQVTM and ANQGSEA. This CDR3 is 16 amino acids long. The CDR3 DNA sequence: TGCAGCGTTGGAGGTGGGGGGGAGCTGAACACCGGGGAGCTGTTTTTT. It specifies CSVGGGGELNTGELFF.

V is TRBV5-4 and J is TRBJ1-6, with D possibly matching TRBD1 (5 bases). This CDR3 is 14 amino acids long. Trimming removed 1 base at V and 5 bases at J, with 7 bases between. CDR1 and CDR2 (germline): SGHNT, YYREEE (reference sequence). The CDR3 reads CASSLRQNNSPLHF. The CDR3 DNA reads TGTGCCAGCAGCTTGAGACAGAATAATTCACCCCTCCACTTT.

This sequence joins TRBV4-1 and TRBJ1-2; tentative D call: TRBD1 (6 bases). Per germline, CDR1 MGHRA and CDR2 YSYEKL. The V and J ends lost 0 bases and 2 bases respectively, with 22 bases between them. The CDR3 has 19 residues. The CDR3 spells CASSQDFGVRQGWNYGYTF. In DNA, the CDR3 is TGCGCCAGCAGCCAAGATTTTGGTGTGCGGCAGGGGTGGAACTATGGCTACACCTTC.

V usage is TRBV5-8 and J usage is TRBJ1-5, with 7 positions matching TRBD1. CDR1 and CDR2 (germline): SGHTS, YDEGEE. CDR3 size: 14 residues. V was clipped by 0 bases and J by 7 bases; unmatched bases: 4. In DNA, the CDR3 is TGTGCCAGCAGCTTGGGACAGGGAACACAGCCCCAGCATTTT. This gives the protein CASSLGQGTQPQHF.

A remark on this clone: Germline is not matched at one junction end, which may reflect a read error. The chain employs TRBV29-1 and TRBJ1-3, with D perhaps matching TRBD1 (6 bases). CDR1 and CDR2 from the germline V gene are SQVTM and ANQGSEA. This CDR3 has 11 residues. The CDR3 reads CSFLTGDKETF. CDR3 DNA sequence: TGCAGCTTTCTCACCGGGGACAAGGAAACTTTT.

The rearrangement links TRBV5-1 to TRBJ1-2; a weak D match, TRBD1 (6 bases). The germline V and J ends were trimmed by 0 bases and 7 bases, with 10 bases remaining between them. Germline lookup yields CDR1 SGHRS and CDR2 YFSETQ. The CDR3 is made up of 13 amino acids. In nucleotides, the CDR3 is TGCGCCAGCAGCTTGGGTACAGGGCTTGGCTACACCTTC. It translates to CASSLGTGLGYTF.

V is TRBV7-3 and J is TRBJ1-2; 9 bases align to TRBD1. This CDR3 comprises 15 residues. The germline V gene has CDR1 SGHTA and CDR2 FQGTGA. J was trimmed by 6 bases and V by 1 base; bases with no gene match: 6. CDR3 sequence (DNA): TGTGCCAGCAGCTTAAGCGGACAGGGGTCGGATGGCTACACCTTC. It is translated as CASSLSGQGSDGYTF. Full variable domain (missing parts from reference TRBV7-3 and TRBJ1-2): GAGVSQTPSNKVTEKGKYVELRCDPISGHTALYWYRQSLGQGPEFLIYFQGTGAADDSGLPNDRFFAVRPEGSVSTLKIQRTERGDSAVYLCASSLSGQGSDGYTFGSGTRLTVV.

The chain is built from TRBV9 and TRBJ2-3, with D perhaps matching TRBD1 (6 bases). V was clipped by 3 bases and J by 2 bases, with 10 bases between them. CDR3 length: 14 amino acids. Per the germline V gene, CDR1 is SGDLS and CDR2 is YYNGEE. The DNA of the CDR3 is TGTGCCAGCAGCGAAAGGGGGTCCACAGATACGCAGTATTTT. Translating it yields CASSERGSTDTQYF.

The chain uses TRBV5-1 and TRBJ1-1; D not certain. Germline values: CDR1 SGHRS, CDR2 YFSETQ. This CDR3 has 15 residues. Trimming took off 3 bases at V and 0 bases at J, with 12 bases between the two ends. The CDR3 coding sequence is TGCGCCAGCAGCTGGAGGGAGAGTCTGAACACTGAAGCTTTCTTT. Translation: CASSWRESLNTEAFF.

The chain joins TRBV5-4 to TRBJ2-5; 15 bases agree with TRBD2. Germline values: CDR1 SGHNT, CDR2 YYREEE (reference sequence). Unmatched junction bases numbered 4, after V lost 6 bases and J lost 1 base. CDR3 size: 16 residues. CDR3 DNA sequence: TGTGCCAGCACCGAGGGACTAGCGGGGGGCCAAGAGACCCAGTACTTC. Protein: CASTEGLAGGQETQYF.

The chain recombines TRBV7-9 with TRBJ1-2; 8 nucleotides align to TRBD1. This CDR3 is 15 amino acids long. The J segment lost 1 base and the V segment lost 5 bases, leaving 6 bases of the junction unmatched. CDR1 is SEHNR, CDR2 FQNEAQ, per germline (reference sequence). CDR3 protein: CASSTATGGNYGYTF. CDR3 DNA sequence: TGTGCCAGCAGCACCGCCACAGGGGGTAACTATGGCTACACCTTC.